Listed below are T cell receptor beta chains from one sample, sequenced in a study of cytomegalovirus exposure and HLA in healthy donors. Profiling relied on immunoSEQ multiplex PCR, and the TCRdb table lists in-frame clones only, not all of them. The sample consists of about 300,000 clones, more than 80% of them appearing once. The material sequenced was PBMCs. Receptors originate from a man aged 35-49 years in good health and CMV-seropositive. Both conserved end residues are part of each CDR3. D genes are given only for firm matches. Rows give clone size only sometimes, using once, few, many, or a class for an expanded clone.

j_call	v_call	d_call	clone_size	cdr3_nt	cdr3_aa
TRBJ2-7	TRBV5-6	-	-	TGTGCCAGCATCCTGACAGGAACCTCCTCCTACGAGCAGTACTTC	CASILTGTSSYEQYF
TRBJ2-1	TRBV28	TRBD1	-	TGTGCCAGCAGGACGGACAGGGCCCTGTTCGATGAGCAGTTCTTC	CASRTDRALFDEQFF
TRBJ2-3	TRBV9	TRBD1	few	TGTGCCAGCAGCGCCCATCGGGGACAGAGCACAGATACGCAGTATTTT	CASSAHRGQSTDTQYF
TRBJ2-1	TRBV11-2	TRBD1	-	TGTGCCAGCAGCGCCATACCGGGACAGGGGTCTTCGTATGAGCAGTTCTTC	CASSAIPGQGSSYEQFF
TRBJ1-2	TRBV30	TRBD1	-	TGTGCCTGGAGTCCCCGTACAGGGGGCGCTTGGGGAAACTATGGCTACACCTTC	CAWSPRTGGAWGNYGYTF
TRBJ1-1	TRBV19	-	-	TGTGCCAGTAGTGAGGCAGCTCCCCTTGGTGAAGCTTTCTTT	CASSEAAPLGEAFF
TRBJ2-7	TRBV7-8	TRBD2	few	TGTGCCAGCAGCTTAGGCGGGGGTTACGAGCAGTACTTC	CASSLGGGYEQYF
TRBJ2-1	TRBV7-2	TRBD2	-	TGTGCCAGCAGCACCCGGACTAGCGCCTCCTACAATGAGCAGTTCTTC	CASSTRTSASYNEQFF
TRBJ1-2	TRBV7-9	TRBD1	-	TGTGCCAGCAGCTCGACAGGGATCCCCGGGTCTTTCACCTACACCTTC	CASSSTGIPGSFTYTF
TRBJ2-7	TRBV4-1	-	once	TGCGCCAGCAGCCGGGGCGAGCAGCTAAGCTACGAGCAGTACTTC	CASSRGEQLSYEQYF
TRBJ2-1	TRBV7-3	TRBD2	-	TGTGCCAGCAGCTTAACAGGGACTAGCGGGACCTACAATGAGCAGTTCTTC	CASSLTGTSGTYNEQFF